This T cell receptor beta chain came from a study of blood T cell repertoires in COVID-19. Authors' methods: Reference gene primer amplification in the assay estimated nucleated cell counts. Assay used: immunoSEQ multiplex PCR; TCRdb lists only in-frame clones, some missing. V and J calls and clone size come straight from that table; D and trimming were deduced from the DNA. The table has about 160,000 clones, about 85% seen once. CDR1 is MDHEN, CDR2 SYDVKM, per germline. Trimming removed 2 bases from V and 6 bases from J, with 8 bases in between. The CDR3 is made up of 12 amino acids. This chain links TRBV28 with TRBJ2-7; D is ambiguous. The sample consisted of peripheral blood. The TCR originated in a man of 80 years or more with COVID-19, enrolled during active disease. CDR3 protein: CASSLSIGEQYF. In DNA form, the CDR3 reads TGTGCCAGCAGTTTAAGTATCGGCGAGCAGTACTTC.